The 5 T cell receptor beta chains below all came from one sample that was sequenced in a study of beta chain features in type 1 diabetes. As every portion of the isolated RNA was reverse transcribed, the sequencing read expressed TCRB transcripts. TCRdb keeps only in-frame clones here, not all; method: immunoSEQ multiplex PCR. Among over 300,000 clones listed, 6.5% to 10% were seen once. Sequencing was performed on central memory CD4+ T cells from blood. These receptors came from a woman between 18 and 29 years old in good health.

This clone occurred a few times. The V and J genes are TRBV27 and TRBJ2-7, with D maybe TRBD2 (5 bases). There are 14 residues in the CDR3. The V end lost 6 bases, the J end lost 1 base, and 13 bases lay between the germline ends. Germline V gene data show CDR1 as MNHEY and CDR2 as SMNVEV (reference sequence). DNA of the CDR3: TGTGCCAGCAGGAGGGCAGTTTATTCCTACGAGCAGTACTTC. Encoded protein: CASRRAVYSYEQYF.

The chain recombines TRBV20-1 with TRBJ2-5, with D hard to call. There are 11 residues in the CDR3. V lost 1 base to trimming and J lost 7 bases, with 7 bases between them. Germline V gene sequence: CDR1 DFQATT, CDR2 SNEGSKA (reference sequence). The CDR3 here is CSARGMVTQYF. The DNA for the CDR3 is TGCAGTGCTAGAGGAATGGTGACCCAGTACTTC.

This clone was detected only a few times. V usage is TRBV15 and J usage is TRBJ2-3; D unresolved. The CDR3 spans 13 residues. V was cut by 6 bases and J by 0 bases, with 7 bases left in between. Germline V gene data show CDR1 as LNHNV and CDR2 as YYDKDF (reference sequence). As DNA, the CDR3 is TGTGCCACCAGGGGTTCTAGCACAGATACGCAGTATTTT. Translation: CATRGSSTDTQYF.

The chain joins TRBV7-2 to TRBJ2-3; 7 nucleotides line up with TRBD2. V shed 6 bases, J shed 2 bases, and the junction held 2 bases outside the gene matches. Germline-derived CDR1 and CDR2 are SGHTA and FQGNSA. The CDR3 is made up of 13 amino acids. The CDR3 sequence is CASSRDYTDTQYF. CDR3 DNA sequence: TGTGCCAGCAGTCGGGACTACACAGATACGCAGTATTTT.

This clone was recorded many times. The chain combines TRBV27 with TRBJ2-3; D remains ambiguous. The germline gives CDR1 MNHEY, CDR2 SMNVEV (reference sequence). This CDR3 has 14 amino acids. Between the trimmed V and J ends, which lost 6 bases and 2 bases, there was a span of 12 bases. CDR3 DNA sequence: TGTGCCAGCAGACAGTCCCTGAACACAGATACGCAGTATTTT. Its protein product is CASRQSLNTDTQYF.